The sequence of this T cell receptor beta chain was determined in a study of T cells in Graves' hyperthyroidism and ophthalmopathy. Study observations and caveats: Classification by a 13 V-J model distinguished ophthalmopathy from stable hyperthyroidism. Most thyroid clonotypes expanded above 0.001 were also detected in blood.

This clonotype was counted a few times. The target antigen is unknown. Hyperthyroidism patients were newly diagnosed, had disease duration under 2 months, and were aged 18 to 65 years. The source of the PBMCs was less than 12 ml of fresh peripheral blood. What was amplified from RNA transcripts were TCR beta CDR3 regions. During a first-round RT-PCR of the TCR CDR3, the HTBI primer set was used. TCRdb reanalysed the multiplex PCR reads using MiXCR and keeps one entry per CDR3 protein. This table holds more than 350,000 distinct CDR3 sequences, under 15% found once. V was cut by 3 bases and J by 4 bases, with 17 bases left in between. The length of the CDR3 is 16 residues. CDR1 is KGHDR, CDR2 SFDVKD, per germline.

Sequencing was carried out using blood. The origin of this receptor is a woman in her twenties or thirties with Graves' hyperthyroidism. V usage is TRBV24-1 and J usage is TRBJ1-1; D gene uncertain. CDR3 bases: TGTGCCACCAGTGATCACACCCGGTTTCCTCCCACTGAAGCTTTCTTT. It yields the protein CATSDHTRFPPTEAFF.